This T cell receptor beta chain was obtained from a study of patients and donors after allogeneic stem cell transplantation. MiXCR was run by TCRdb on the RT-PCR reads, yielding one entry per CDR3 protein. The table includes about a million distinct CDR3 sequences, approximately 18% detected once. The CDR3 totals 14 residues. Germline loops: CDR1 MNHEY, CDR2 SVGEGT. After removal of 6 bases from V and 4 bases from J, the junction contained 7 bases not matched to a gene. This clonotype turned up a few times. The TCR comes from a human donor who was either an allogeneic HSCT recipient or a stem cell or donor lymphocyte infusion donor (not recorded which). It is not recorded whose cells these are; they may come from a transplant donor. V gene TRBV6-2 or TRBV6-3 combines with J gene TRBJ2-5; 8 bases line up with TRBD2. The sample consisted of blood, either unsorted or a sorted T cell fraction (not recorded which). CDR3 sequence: CASRTGGAGETQYF. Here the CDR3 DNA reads TGTGCCAGCAGAACGGGGGGGGCAGGAGAGACCCAGTACTTC.